What follows are 5 T cell receptor beta chains derived from one specimen sequenced in a study of T cell clones after liver transplantation. Libraries were prepared by immunoSEQ multiplex PCR; TCRdb keeps only in-frame clonotypes and omits some of them. The sample consists of about 6,100 clones, over 75% of them appearing once. The sample here was CD8+ T cells from blood, taken before liver transplant. The receptors stem from a human donor who received a liver transplant.

The chain combines TRBV5-6 with TRBJ2-7; 12 nucleotides line up with TRBD2. This CDR3 contains 15 residues. With V trimmed by 4 bases and J by 7 bases, 9 bases remained unmatched. CDR1 is SGHDT, CDR2 YYEEEE, per germline. The DNA of the CDR3 is TGTGCCAGCAGCCCCGGACTAGCGGGGACTTTTGAGCAGTACTTC. This translates into CASSPGLAGTFEQYF.

The rearrangement joins TRBV7-3 to TRBJ2-3; D perhaps matches TRBD2 (5 bases). The CDR3 totals 14 residues. The germline gives CDR1 SGHTA, CDR2 FQGTGA. The V end was cut by 5 bases, the J end by 0 bases, with 9 bases between. CDR3 loop: CASSLTTSTDTQYF. CDR3 in DNA: TGTGCCAGCAGCCTGACTACTAGCACAGATACGCAGTATTTT.

The rearrangement links TRBV4-1 to TRBJ2-1; D is possibly TRBD1 or TRBD2 (7 bases each). Trimming left V 4 bases short and J 5 bases short, with 12 bases between. Germline V gene sequence: CDR1 MGHRA, CDR2 YSYEKL. The length of the CDR3 is 14 residues. The CDR3 here is CASSLGRGHNEQFF. The CDR3 DNA is TGCGCCAGCAGCCTTGGGAGGGGGCACAATGAGCAGTTCTTC.

The CDR3 here is CASSLGQLAEQYF. DNA of the CDR3: TGCGCCAGCAGCCTCGGACAGTTGGCCGAGCAGTACTTC. This chain links TRBV4-1 with TRBJ2-7; possibly TRBD1 for D (6 bases). Looked up from germline, CDR1 is MGHRA and CDR2 is YSYEKL. There are 13 residues in the CDR3. V dropped 4 bases and J dropped 6 bases, with 13 bases sitting between them.

This chain joins TRBV4-3 and TRBJ1-5; 11 bases match TRBD1. This CDR3 has 20 residues. V trimming: 1 base; J trimming: 0 bases; junction bases outside the gene matches: 11. In germline, CDR1 is LGHNA, CDR2 YSLEER. For the CDR3, the DNA is TGCGCCAGCAGCCAAGCAGTCGAGGACAGGGGGCGAAATAGCAATCAGCCCCAGCATTTT. Protein sequence: CASSQAVEDRGRNSNQPQHF.